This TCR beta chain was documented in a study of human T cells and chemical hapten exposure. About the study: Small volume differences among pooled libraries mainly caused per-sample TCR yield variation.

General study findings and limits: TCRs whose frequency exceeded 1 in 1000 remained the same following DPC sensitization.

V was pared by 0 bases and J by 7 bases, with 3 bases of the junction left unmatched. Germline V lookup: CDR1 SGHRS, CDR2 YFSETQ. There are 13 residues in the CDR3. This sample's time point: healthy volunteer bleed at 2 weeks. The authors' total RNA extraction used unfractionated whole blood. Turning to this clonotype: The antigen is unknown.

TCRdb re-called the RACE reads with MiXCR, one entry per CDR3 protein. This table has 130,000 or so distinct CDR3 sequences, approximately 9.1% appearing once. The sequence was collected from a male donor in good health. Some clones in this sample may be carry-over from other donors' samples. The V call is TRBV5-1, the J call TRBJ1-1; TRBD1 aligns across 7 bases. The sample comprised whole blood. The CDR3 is CASSLGTGVEAFF. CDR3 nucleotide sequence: TGCGCCAGCAGCTTGGGGACAGGTGTTGAAGCTTTCTTT.